Shown below are 30 T cell receptor beta chains from a single sample sequenced in a study of blood T cell repertoires in COVID-19. This table comes from immunoSEQ multiplex PCR, and its TCRdb copy is limited to in-frame clones, with some not included. The sample contains approximately 470,000 clones, 87% of which appear only once. The sample was PBMCs or T cells enriched from blood (not recorded which). The receptors derive from a woman between 18 and 29 years old who had recovered from COVID-19.

This clone was seen more than once but under ten times. V gene TRBV28 combines with J gene TRBJ1-1; D ambiguous. With 2 bases removed from V and 0 bases from J, the gap between germline ends came to 7 bases. Germline V CDR1 and CDR2: MDHEN, SYDVKM. The CDR3 covers 14 residues. The CDR3 is CASSLRVLNTEAFF. CDR3 DNA sequence: TGTGCCAGCAGTTTACGGGTTTTGAACACTGAAGCTTTCTTT.

This clone showed up just once. The CDR3 bases are TGTGCCAGCAGCTTTGGACTGACCCCGGCGGCAGGTGAGCAGTTCTTC. This codes for CASSFGLTPAAGEQFF. The V gene is TRBV11-3, the J gene TRBJ2-1, with D possibly TRBD2 on 5 matching bases. Germline V gene lookup returns CDR1 SGHNT and CDR2 YENEEA. CDR3 length: 16 amino acids. Trimming took 3 bases from V and 9 from J, leaving 21 bases between them. The whole variable domain, filled in from reference TRBV11-3 and TRBJ2-1, reads EAGVVQSPRYKIIEKKQPVAFWCNPISGHNTLYWYLQNLGQGPELLIRYENEEAVDDSQLPKDRFSAERLKGVDSTLKIQPAELGDSAVYLCASSFGLTPAAGEQFFGPGTRLTVL.

The rearrangement joins TRBV28 to TRBJ1-4, with 7 bases fitting TRBD1. This CDR3 has 15 amino acids. The trim removed 6 bases at V and 8 bases at J, leaving 12 bases unmatched. Germline lookup yields CDR1 MDHEN and CDR2 SYDVKM. The CDR3 bases are TGTGCCAGCAGCCCAGGGGGAAGGCCAGGGGAAAAACTGTTTTTT. The encoded protein is CASSPGGRPGEKLFF.

V is TRBV2 and J is TRBJ1-6; 9 bases are a match to TRBD1. V shed 6 bases and J 6 bases; nucleotides not matched to a gene: 12. Looked up from germline, CDR1 is SNHLY and CDR2 is FYNNEI. This CDR3 comprises 17 residues. CDR3 in DNA: TGTGCCAGCAGGGTCCTTCAGGGACAGGGCCGTAATTCACCCCTCCACTTT. It yields the protein CASRVLQGQGRNSPLHF.

J is TRBJ1-3 and V is TRBV25-1; D unresolved. V was clipped by 7 bases and J by 3 bases, with 16 bases between them. Germline V gene data show CDR1 as MGHDK and CDR2 as SYGVNS. The CDR3 has 15 residues. The CDR3 DNA is TGTGCCAGCACCCCCTCTATCGACATTGGAAACACCATATATTTT. Amino acid sequence: CASTPSIDIGNTIYF.

The J gene is TRBJ2-7, the V gene TRBV30, with 8 bases lining up with TRBD2. CDR1 and CDR2 from the germline V gene are GTSNPN and SVGIG (reference sequence). Unmatched junction bases numbered 10, after V lost 0 bases and J lost 6 bases. The CDR3 covers 15 residues. The CDR3 loop is CAWSVGLAGNIEQYF. CDR3 nucleotides: TGTGCCTGGAGTGTTGGGTTAGCGGGAAACATCGAGCAGTACTTC.

The gene calls are TRBV11-2 and TRBJ2-1; D is perhaps TRBD1 or TRBD2 (5 bases each). Germline V CDR1 and CDR2: SGHAT, FQNNGV. V lost 5 bases, J lost 7 bases, and 12 bases lay in between. The CDR3 length is 13 residues. The CDR3 here is CASSLAGPNEQFF. The CDR3 DNA is TGTGCCAGCAGCCTAGCAGGGCCGAATGAGCAGTTCTTC. Full variable domain (outside the CDR3, taken from reference TRBV11-2 and TRBJ2-1): EAGVAQSPRYKIIEKRQSVAFWCNPISGHATLYWYQQILGQGPKLLIQFQNNGVVDDSQLPKDRFSAERLKGVDSTLKIQPAKLEDSAVYLCASSLAGPNEQFFGPGTRLTVL.

The chain has TRBV7-2 and TRBJ2-3; 8 positions agree with TRBD2. V was pared by 6 bases and J by 1 base, with 9 bases of the junction left unmatched. The CDR3 length is 16 residues. The germline V gene has CDR1 SGHTA and CDR2 FQGNSA. The CDR3 nucleotides read TGTGCCAGCAGTCTACGGGGGGGCCAAGGCACAGATACGCAGTATTTT. As protein: CASSLRGGQGTDTQYF. The entire variable domain, with the rest obtained from reference TRBV7-2 and TRBJ2-3, is as follows: GAGVSQSPSNKVTEKGKDVELRCDPISGHTALYWYRQSLGQGLEFLIYFQGNSAPDKSGLPSDRFSAERTGGSVSTLTIQRTQQEDSAVYLCASSLRGGQGTDTQYFGPGTRLTVL.

V gene TRBV5-3 combines with J gene TRBJ1-6; 8 nucleotides match TRBD1. TRBV5-3 is flagged as an ORF with uncertain function. J lost 10 bases, V lost 3 bases, and 12 bases had no gene match. The CDR3 extends over 16 amino acids. The CDR3 nucleotides are TGTGCCAGAAGCTATACACAGACAGGGGAAGAGTCACCCCTCCACTTT. Its translation: CARSYTQTGEESPLHF.

This clone was recorded a few times. The V and J genes are TRBV9 and TRBJ1-6; TRBD1 aligns across 7 bases. J lost 7 bases, V lost 3 bases, and 13 bases had no gene match. CDR3 length: 17 amino acids. The germline CDR1 and CDR2 sequences are SGDLS and YYNGEE. Here the CDR3 reads CASSDPPGGQGNSPLHF. CDR3 DNA sequence: TGTGCCAGCAGCGATCCCCCAGGGGGGCAGGGGAATTCACCCCTCCACTTT. Combining the CDR3 with reference TRBV9 and TRBJ1-6 gives the whole variable domain DSGVTQTPKHLITATGQRVTLRCSPRSGDLSVYWYQQSLDQGLQFLIQYYNGEERAKGNILERFSAQQFPDLHSELNLSSLELGDSALYFCASSDPPGGQGNSPLHFGNGTRLTVT.

This chain joins TRBV6-5 and TRBJ2-1, with 9 bases lining up with TRBD2. CDR1 MNHEY and CDR2 SVGAGI come from the germline V gene. The CDR3 has 14 amino acids. V was pared by 10 bases and J by 4 bases, with 8 bases of the junction left unmatched. Here the CDR3 reads CATFVAGAYNEQFF. In DNA form, the CDR3 reads TGTGCCACCTTTGTAGCGGGGGCTTACAATGAGCAGTTCTTC.

The chain combines TRBV5-6 with TRBJ1-2; 9 nucleotides match TRBD1. The CDR3 length is 14 residues. CDR1 is SGHDT and CDR2 is YYEEEE in the germline V gene. Germline trimming cut 0 bases from V and 7 bases from J; bases unmatched to any gene: 4. The CDR3 protein is CASSLAGQGSGYTF. In DNA, the CDR3 is TGTGCCAGCAGCTTGGCGGGACAGGGCTCTGGCTACACCTTC.

V usage is TRBV18 and J usage is TRBJ1-1; perhaps TRBD1 as D (5 bases). The CDR3 sequence is 16 residues long. Trimming left V 2 bases short and J 0 bases short, with 13 bases between. Germline V CDR1 and CDR2: KGHSH, LQKENI. The CDR3 nucleotides read TGTGCCAGCTCACCAGGTGACAGTACGATGAACACTGAAGCTTTCTTT. Translating it yields CASSPGDSTMNTEAFF. Based on the CDR3 plus reference TRBV18 and TRBJ1-1, the full variable domain is NAGVMQNPRHLVRRRGQEARLRCSPMKGHSHVYWYRQLPEEGLKFMVYLQKENIIDESGMPKERFSAEFPKEGPSILRIQQVVRGDSAAYFCASSPGDSTMNTEAFFGQGTRLTVV.

V and J are TRBV6-5 and TRBJ1-6; the D is unclear. This CDR3 has 14 amino acids. Per the germline V gene, CDR1 is MNHEY and CDR2 is SVGAGI. V was pared by 6 bases and J by 10 bases, with 16 bases between. The CDR3 DNA reads as TGTGCCAGCAGCAAACCGGGTAATGGGTCACCCCTCCACTTT. Its translation: CASSKPGNGSPLHF.

The CDR3 nucleotides read TGCGCCAGCAGCTCCGACCCGGACAGACTGAACACTGAAGCTTTCTTT. This gives the protein CASSSDPDRLNTEAFF. V and J are TRBV5-1 and TRBJ1-1; perhaps TRBD1 as D (6 bases). Germline V lookup: CDR1 SGHRS, CDR2 YFSETQ. The CDR3 contains 16 residues. V shed 3 bases and J shed 0 bases, with 15 bases lying between them. The full variable domain, completed using reference TRBV5-1 and TRBJ1-1, is KAGVTQTPRYLIKTRGQQVTLSCSPISGHRSVSWYQQTPGQGLQFLFEYFSETQRNKGNFPGRFSGRQFSNSRSEMNVSTLELGDSALYLCASSSDPDRLNTEAFFGQGTRLTVV.

This clone has more than one count but fewer than ten. The rearrangement joins TRBV10-3 to TRBJ2-2, with 9 bases aligning to TRBD1. The CDR3 spans 14 residues. V lost 10 bases to trimming and J lost 6 bases; unmatched junction nucleotides: 9. The germline V gene has CDR1 ENHRY and CDR2 SYGVKD. The CDR3 bases are TGTGCCACCACAGGGGGCGCTGGGGCCGGGGAGCTGTTTTTT. Amino acid sequence: CATTGGAGAGELFF.

The V gene is TRBV10-3, the J gene TRBJ1-1; 9 bases match TRBD1. Germline CDR1 ENHRY, CDR2 SYGVKD. Unmatched junction bases numbered 9, after V lost 7 bases and J lost 6 bases. The CDR3 extends over 14 amino acids. The CDR3 bases are TGTGCCATCATGCCGGGACAGGGAGAATCTGAAGCTTTCTTT. This encodes CAIMPGQGESEAFF.

V usage is TRBV12-3 or TRBV12-4 and J usage is TRBJ1-1; D is unresolved. V lost 5 bases to trimming and J lost 6 bases, with 13 bases between them. This CDR3 has 13 residues. The CDR3 sequence is CASSLWQIPEAFF. The CDR3 coding sequence is TGTGCCAGCAGTCTTTGGCAGATCCCTGAAGCTTTCTTT.

This chain joins TRBV6-5 and TRBJ1-2, with D possibly being TRBD1 (5 bases). Trimming removed 10 bases from V and 5 bases from J, with 17 bases in between. Germline CDR1 MNHEY, CDR2 SVGAGI. CDR3 size: 13 residues. The CDR3 loop is CAIGSWGGYGYTF. CDR3 nucleotide sequence: TGTGCCATTGGTTCCTGGGGGGGATATGGCTACACCTTC.

CDR3 in DNA: TGTGCCAGCAGTGGGGACAGGGGATGGACTGAAGCTTTCTTT. Its translation is CASSGDRGWTEAFF. The chain couples TRBV2 to TRBJ1-1, with 10 bases lining up with TRBD1. With V trimmed by 4 bases and J by 5 bases, 4 bases remained unmatched. This CDR3 spans 14 amino acids. Per germline, CDR1 SNHLY and CDR2 FYNNEI.

This clone was seen once. The rearrangement joins TRBV5-1 to TRBJ2-5; D unclear. Germline lookup yields CDR1 SGHRS and CDR2 YFSETQ. The length of the CDR3 is 15 residues. V was pared by 1 base and J by 3 bases, with 13 bases between. In nucleotides, the CDR3 is TGCGCCAGCAGCTTGCCACAGCTGCCAGAAGAGACCCAGTACTTC. Its translation is CASSLPQLPEETQYF.

In its sample, this clone was seen a few times. J is TRBJ1-2 and V is TRBV7-9, with 9 bases matching TRBD1. Germline V gives CDR1 SEHNR, CDR2 FQNEAQ (reference sequence). The CDR3 is 18 amino acids. V shed 1 base, J shed 1 base, and the junction held 10 bases outside the gene matches. The CDR3: CASSLVGRTGVHNYGYTF. DNA of the CDR3: TGTGCCAGCAGCTTAGTAGGCAGGACAGGGGTCCATAACTATGGCTACACCTTC. Full variable domain (remainder filled in from reference TRBV7-9 and TRBJ1-2): DTGVSQNPRHKITKRGQNVTFRCDPISEHNRLYWYRQTLGQGPEFLTYFQNEAQLEKSRLLSDRFSAERPKGSFSTLEIQRTEQGDSAMYLCASSLVGRTGVHNYGYTFGSGTRLTVV.

The chain has TRBV25-1 and TRBJ2-7; 7 bases agree with TRBD2. Germline trimming cut 1 base from V and 3 bases from J; bases unmatched to any gene: 15. Looked up from germline, CDR1 is MGHDK and CDR2 is SYGVNS. This CDR3 has 18 residues. CDR3 sequence reads: CASSEWGGPQDFIYEQYF. The CDR3 nucleotides read TGTGCCAGCAGTGAATGGGGGGGTCCCCAGGATTTCATCTACGAGCAGTACTTC.

V and J are TRBV24-1 and TRBJ2-3, with D perhaps TRBD1 (6 bases). This CDR3 comprises 14 residues. Germline assignment: CDR1 KGHDR and CDR2 SFDVKD. Trimming shortened V by 4 bases and J by 4 bases, and 11 bases separated the two germline ends. Written as DNA, the CDR3 is TGTGCCACCAGTGACCGGGACATACCAGATACGCAGTATTTT. Its translation: CATSDRDIPDTQYF.

V gene TRBV25-1 combines with J gene TRBJ1-2, with a tentative D call TRBD1 (5 bases). Germline V gives CDR1 MGHDK, CDR2 SYGVNS. V shed 3 bases and J shed 8 bases, with 25 bases lying between them. The CDR3 runs 17 residues. CDR3 amino acids: CASSEGGDGGDLHGYTF. CDR3 DNA sequence: TGTGCCAGCAGTGAGGGCGGGGACGGGGGTGACCTGCACGGCTACACCTTC.

This clone was seen a few times. The chain is built from TRBV4-1 and TRBJ2-3, with TRBD1 as a possible D gene (6 bases). This CDR3 is built from 18 residues. Germline V gene lookup returns CDR1 MGHRA and CDR2 YSYEKL. With 2 bases removed from V and 0 bases from J, the gap between germline ends came to 18 bases. This CDR3 reads CASSQSAGARKSTDTQYF. The DNA for the CDR3 is TGCGCCAGCAGCCAATCTGCAGGGGCCAGAAAGAGCACAGATACGCAGTATTTT.

V is TRBV6-6 and J is TRBJ1-6; possibly TRBD1 for D (5 bases). The germline gives CDR1 MNHNY, CDR2 SVGAGI (reference sequence). V lost 7 bases, J lost 8 bases, and 15 bases lay in between. The CDR3 totals 14 residues. In DNA, the CDR3 is TGTGCCAGCATTTTTAGGGGAGGTGATTCACCCCTCCACTTT. Its protein product is CASIFRGGDSPLHF.

The gene calls are TRBV19 and TRBJ2-1, with TRBD1 identical over 10 bases. Trimming took 6 bases from V and 7 from J; bases not matched to a gene: 9. Germline V gene data show CDR1 as LNHDA and CDR2 as SQIVND (reference sequence). This CDR3 spans 15 amino acids. As DNA, the CDR3 is TGTGCCAGTAGAACCGGGACAGGGGTGAGAAATGAGCAGTTCTTC. Translation gives CASRTGTGVRNEQFF.

The chain employs TRBV30 and TRBJ1-5; 7 nucleotides line up with TRBD1. The ends lost 2 bases at V and 6 bases at J; junction bases unmatched: 10. The CDR3 runs 15 residues. Germline CDR1 reads GTSNPN; CDR2 reads SVGIG (reference sequence). Here the CDR3 reads CAWSHQDRAAQPQHF. CDR3 coding DNA: TGTGCCTGGAGTCATCAAGACAGGGCCGCTCAGCCCCAGCATTTT.

The J gene is TRBJ1-6, the V gene TRBV30, with D unclear. CDR3 length: 14 amino acids. Germline values: CDR1 GTSNPN, CDR2 SVGIG (reference sequence). Trimming removed 0 bases from V and 7 bases from J, with 10 bases in between. CDR3 residues: CAWSVLKENSPLHF. CDR3 in DNA: TGTGCCTGGAGTGTACTAAAGGAAAATTCACCCCTCCACTTT.